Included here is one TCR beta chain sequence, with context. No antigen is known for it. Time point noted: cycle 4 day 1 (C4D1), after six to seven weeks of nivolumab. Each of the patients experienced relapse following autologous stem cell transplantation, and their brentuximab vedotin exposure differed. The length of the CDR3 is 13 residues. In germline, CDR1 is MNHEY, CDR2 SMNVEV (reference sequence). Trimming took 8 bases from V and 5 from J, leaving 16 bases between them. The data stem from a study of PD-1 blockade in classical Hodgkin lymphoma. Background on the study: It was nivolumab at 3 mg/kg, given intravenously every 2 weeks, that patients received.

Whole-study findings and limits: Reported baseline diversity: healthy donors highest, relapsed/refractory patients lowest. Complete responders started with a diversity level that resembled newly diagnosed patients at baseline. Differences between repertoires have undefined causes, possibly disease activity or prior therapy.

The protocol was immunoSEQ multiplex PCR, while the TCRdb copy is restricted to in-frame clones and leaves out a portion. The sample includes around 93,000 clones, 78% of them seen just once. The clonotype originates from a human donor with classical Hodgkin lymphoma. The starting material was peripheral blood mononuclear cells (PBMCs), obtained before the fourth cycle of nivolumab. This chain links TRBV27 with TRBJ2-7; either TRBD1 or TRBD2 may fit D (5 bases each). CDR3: CASSLRVGDEQYF. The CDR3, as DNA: TGTGCCAGCTCTCTAAGGGTGGGGGACGAGCAGTACTTC.